The clone carrying this TCR beta chain was recorded once. The data were obtained in a study of blood T cell repertoires in COVID-19. Study-wide context: Material from acute and convalescent COVID-19 was sourced from the United States, Italy and Spain. Sources were T cells, B-cell-depleted T cells, or PBMCs; the material itself was cDNA or gDNA.

Germline V CDR1 and CDR2: SEHNR, FQNEAQ (reference sequence). V lost 5 bases and J lost 4, with 11 bases in between. This CDR3 spans 13 amino acids. Per the original data handling: Amplification of reference gene primers provided the estimated nucleated cell counts. TCRdb keeps only in-frame clones here, not all; method: immunoSEQ multiplex PCR. The DNA gave D and trimming, while V, J and clone size come from that table. The sample lists roughly 80,000 clones; 65% to 85% were seen once. The sequencing input was peripheral blood. The V gene is TRBV7-9, the J gene TRBJ1-1; a weak D match, TRBD1 (5 bases). This TCR was sampled from a woman aged 60 to 75 with acute or convalescent COVID-19. CDR3 amino acids: CASSSRQSTEAFF. CDR3 nucleotides: TGTGCCAGCAGCAGCCGACAGAGCACTGAAGCTTTCTTT.